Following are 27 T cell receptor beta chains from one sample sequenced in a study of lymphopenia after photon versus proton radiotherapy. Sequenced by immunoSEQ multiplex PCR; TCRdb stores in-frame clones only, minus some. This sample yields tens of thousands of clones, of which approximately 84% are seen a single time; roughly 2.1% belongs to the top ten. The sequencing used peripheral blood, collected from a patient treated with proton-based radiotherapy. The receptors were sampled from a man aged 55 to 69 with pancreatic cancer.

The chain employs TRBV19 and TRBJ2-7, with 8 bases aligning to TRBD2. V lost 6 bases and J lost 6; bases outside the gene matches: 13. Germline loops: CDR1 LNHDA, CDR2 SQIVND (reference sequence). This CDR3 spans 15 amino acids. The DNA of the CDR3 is TGTGCCAGTAGGCTGTCGGGAGGGCCGATCGGCGAGCAGTACTTC. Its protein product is CASRLSGGPIGEQYF.

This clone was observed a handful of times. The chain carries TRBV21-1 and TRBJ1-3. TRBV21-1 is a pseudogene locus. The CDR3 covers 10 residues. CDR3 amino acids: CASRANTIYF. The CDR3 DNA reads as TGTGCCAGCCGGGCAAACACCATATATTTT.

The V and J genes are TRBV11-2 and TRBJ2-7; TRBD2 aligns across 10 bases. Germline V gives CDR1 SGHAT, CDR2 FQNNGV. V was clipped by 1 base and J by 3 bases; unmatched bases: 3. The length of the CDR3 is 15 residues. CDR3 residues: CASSLVGTSVYEQYF. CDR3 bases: TGTGCCAGCAGCTTAGTAGGGACTAGCGTCTACGAGCAGTACTTC.

CDR3 DNA: TGCAGCGTTGAAGGTCTAGGAAAAGACAATGAGCAGTTCTTC. Amino acid sequence: CSVEGLGKDNEQFF. The chain recombines TRBV29-1 with TRBJ2-1; D remains unclear. There are 14 residues in the CDR3. CDR1 SQVTM and CDR2 ANQGSEA come from the germline V gene. Trimming took off 1 base at V and 5 bases at J, with 12 bases between the two ends.

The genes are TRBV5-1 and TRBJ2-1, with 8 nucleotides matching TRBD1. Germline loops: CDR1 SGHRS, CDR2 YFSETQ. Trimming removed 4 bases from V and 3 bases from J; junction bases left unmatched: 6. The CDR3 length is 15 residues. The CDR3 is CASSTDRVNYNEQFF. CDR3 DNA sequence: TGCGCCAGCAGCACGGACAGGGTCAACTACAATGAGCAGTTCTTC. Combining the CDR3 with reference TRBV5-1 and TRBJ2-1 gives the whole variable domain KAGVTQTPRYLIKTRGQQVTLSCSPISGHRSVSWYQQTPGQGLQFLFEYFSETQRNKGNFPGRFSGRQFSNSRSEMNVSTLELGDSALYLCASSTDRVNYNEQFFGPGTRLTVL.

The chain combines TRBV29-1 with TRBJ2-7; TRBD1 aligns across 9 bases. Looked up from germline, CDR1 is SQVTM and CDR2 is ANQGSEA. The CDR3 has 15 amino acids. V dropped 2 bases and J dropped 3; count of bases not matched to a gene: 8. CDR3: CSVERWLGQGYEQYF. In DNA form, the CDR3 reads TGCAGCGTTGAAAGGTGGTTGGGACAGGGCTACGAGCAGTACTTC.

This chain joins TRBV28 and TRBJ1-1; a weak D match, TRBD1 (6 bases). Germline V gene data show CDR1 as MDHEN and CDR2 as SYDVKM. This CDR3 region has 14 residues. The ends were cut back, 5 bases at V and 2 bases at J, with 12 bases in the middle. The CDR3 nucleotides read TGTGCCAGCAGTCCAGGGACAACTAACACTGAAGCTTTCTTT. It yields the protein CASSPGTTNTEAFF.

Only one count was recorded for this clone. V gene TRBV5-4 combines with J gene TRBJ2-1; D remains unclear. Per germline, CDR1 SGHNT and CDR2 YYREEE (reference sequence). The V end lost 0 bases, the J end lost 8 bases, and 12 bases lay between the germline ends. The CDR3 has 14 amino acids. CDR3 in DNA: TGTGCCAGCAGCTTGGTCGGCAGTCGGGATGAGCAGTTCTTC. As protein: CASSLVGSRDEQFF.

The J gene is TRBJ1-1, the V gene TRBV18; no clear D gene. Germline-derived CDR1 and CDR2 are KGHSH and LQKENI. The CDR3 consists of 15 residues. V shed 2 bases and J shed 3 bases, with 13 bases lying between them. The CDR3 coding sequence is TGTGCCAGCTCACCAGGGCCGCGCCCCGACACTGAAGCTTTCTTT. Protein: CASSPGPRPDTEAFF.

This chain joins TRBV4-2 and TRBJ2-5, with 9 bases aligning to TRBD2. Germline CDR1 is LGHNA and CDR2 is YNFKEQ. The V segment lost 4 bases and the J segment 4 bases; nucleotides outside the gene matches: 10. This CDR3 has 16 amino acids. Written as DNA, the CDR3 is TGTGCCAGCAGCCCCGGGGCGGGAGGGCCGGTAGAGACCCAGTACTTC. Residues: CASSPGAGGPVETQYF.

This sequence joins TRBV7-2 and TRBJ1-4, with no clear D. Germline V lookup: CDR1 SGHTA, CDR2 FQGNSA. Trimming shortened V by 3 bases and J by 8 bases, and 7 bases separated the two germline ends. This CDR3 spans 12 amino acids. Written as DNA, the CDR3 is TGTGCCAGCAGCTTTAGCGAAGAAAAACTGTTTTTT. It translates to CASSFSEEKLFF.

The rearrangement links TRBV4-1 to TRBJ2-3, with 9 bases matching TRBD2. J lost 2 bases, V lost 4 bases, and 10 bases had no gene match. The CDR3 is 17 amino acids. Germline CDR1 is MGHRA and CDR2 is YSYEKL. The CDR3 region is CASSPGGLAGTTDTQYF. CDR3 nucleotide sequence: TGCGCCAGCAGCCCCGGCGGGCTAGCGGGAACCACAGATACGCAGTATTTT.

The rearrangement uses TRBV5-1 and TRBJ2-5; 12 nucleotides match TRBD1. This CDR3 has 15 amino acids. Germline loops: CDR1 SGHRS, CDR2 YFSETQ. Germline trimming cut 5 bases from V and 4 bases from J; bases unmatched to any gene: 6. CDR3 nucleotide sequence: TGCGCCAGCAGTAGGGACAGGGGGCACGGAGAGACCCAGTACTTC. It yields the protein CASSRDRGHGETQYF.

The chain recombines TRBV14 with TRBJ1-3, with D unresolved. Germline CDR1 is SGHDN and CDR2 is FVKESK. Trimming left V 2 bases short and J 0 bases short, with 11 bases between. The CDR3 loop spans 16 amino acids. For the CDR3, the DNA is TGTGCCAGCAGCCAACTACAGCTGAACTCTGGAAACACCATATATTTT. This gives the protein CASSQLQLNSGNTIYF.

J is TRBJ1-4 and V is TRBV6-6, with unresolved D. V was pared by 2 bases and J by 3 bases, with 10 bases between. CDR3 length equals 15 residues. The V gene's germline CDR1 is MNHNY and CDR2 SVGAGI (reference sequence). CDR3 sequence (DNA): TGTGCCAGCAGTTACGACGGGAGAGCTAATGAAAAACTGTTTTTT. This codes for CASSYDGRANEKLFF.

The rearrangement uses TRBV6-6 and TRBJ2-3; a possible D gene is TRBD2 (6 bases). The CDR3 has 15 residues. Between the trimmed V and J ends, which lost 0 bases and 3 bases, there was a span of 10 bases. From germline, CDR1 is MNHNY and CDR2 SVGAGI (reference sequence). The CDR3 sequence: CASSYSGTRTDTQYF. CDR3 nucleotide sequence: TGTGCCAGCAGTTACTCAGGGACTCGTACAGATACGCAGTATTTT.

As DNA, the CDR3 is TGCGCCAGCAGCCAAGATTTCCCGAGAGCTAACTATGGCTACACCTTC. This sequence encodes CASSQDFPRANYGYTF. This sequence joins TRBV4-1 and TRBJ1-2; the D is unclear. Trimming removed 0 bases from V and 0 bases from J, with 11 bases in between. This CDR3 has 16 residues. Germline values: CDR1 MGHRA, CDR2 YSYEKL.

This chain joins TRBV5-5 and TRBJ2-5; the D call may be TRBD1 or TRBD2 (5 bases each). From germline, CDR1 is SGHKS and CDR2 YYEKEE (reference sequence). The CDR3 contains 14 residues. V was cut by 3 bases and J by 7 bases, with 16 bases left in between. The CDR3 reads CASSSGTSGWTQYF. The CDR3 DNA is TGTGCCAGCAGCTCCGGGACGTCTGGCTGGACCCAGTACTTC.

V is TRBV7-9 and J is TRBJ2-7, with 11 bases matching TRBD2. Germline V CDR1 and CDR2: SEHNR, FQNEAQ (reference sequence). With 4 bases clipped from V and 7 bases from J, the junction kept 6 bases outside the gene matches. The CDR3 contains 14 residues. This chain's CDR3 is CASSSGTSGWEQYF. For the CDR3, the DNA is TGTGCCAGCAGCTCCGGGACTAGCGGCTGGGAGCAGTACTTC.

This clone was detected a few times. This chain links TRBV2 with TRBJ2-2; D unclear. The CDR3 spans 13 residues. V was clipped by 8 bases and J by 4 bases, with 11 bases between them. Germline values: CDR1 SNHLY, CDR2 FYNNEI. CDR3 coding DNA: TGTGCCAGCTCCAACCCGAGCACCGGGGAGCTGTTTTTT. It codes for CASSNPSTGELFF.

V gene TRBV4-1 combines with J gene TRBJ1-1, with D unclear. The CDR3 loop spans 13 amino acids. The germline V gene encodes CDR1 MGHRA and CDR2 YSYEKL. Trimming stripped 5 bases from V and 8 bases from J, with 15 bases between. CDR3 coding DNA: TGCGCCAGCAGCACAAGGAGATCTGGGGAAGCTTTCTTT. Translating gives CASSTRRSGEAFF.

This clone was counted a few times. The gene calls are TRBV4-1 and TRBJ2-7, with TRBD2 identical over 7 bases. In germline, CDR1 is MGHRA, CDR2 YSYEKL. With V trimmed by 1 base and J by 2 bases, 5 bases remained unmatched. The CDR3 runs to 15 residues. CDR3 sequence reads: CASSQAPSGPYEQYF. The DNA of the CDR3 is TGCGCCAGCAGCCAAGCTCCTAGCGGACCCTACGAGCAGTACTTC.

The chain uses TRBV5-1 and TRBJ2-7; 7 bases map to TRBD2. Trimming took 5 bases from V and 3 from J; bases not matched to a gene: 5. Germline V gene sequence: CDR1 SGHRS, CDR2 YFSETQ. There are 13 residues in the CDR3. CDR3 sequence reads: CASSEGGYYEQYF. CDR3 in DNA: TGCGCCAGCAGTGAGGGAGGGTACTACGAGCAGTACTTC.

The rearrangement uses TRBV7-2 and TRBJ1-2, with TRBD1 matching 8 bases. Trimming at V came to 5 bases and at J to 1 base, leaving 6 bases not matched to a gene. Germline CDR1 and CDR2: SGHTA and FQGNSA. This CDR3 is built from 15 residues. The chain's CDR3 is CASSRGTGNNYGYTF. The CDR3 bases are TGTGCCAGCAGCCGTGGGACAGGAAATAACTATGGCTACACCTTC.

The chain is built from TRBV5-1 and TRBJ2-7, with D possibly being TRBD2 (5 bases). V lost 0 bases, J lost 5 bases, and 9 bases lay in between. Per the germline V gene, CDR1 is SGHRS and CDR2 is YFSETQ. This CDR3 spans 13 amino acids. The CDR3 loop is CASSLVFGDEQYF. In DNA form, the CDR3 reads TGCGCCAGCAGCTTGGTTTTCGGGGACGAGCAGTACTTC.

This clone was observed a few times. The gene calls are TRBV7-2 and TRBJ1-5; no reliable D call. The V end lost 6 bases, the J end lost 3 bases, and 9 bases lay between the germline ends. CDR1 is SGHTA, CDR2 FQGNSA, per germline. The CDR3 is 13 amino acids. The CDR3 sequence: CASSIRYNQPQHF. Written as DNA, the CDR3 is TGTGCCAGCAGTATCAGGTACAATCAGCCCCAGCATTTT.

The CDR3: CASSQGFGRNQPQHF. As DNA, the CDR3 is TGTGCCAGCTCTCAAGGGTTCGGAAGGAATCAGCCCCAGCATTTT. The V call is TRBV18, the J call TRBJ1-5; unclear D gene. V was shortened by 6 bases and J by 4 bases, with 16 bases between the two germline ends. CDR1 and CDR2 from the germline V gene are KGHSH and LQKENI. The CDR3 loop spans 15 amino acids.